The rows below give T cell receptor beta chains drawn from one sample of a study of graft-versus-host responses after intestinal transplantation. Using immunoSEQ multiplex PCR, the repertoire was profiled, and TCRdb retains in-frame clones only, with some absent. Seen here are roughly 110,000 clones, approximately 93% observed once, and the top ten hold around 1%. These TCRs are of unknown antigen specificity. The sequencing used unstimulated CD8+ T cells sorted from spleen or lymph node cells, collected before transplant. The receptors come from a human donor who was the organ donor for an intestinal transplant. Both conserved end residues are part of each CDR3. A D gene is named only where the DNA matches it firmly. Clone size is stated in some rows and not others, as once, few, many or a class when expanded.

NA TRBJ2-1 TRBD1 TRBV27 TGTGCCAGCAGCCGGGACAGGGGCAACAATGAGCAGTTCTTC CASSRDRGNNEQFF
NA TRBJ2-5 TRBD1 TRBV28 TGTGCCAGCAGTTTATGGGGGACAGTGACCAAGGAGACCCAGTACTTC CASSLWGTVTKETQYF
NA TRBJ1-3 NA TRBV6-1 TGTGCCAGCAGCTCAAAAGCTGGAAACACCATATATTTT CASSSKAGNTIYF
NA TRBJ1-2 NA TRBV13 TGTGCCAGCAGCCAAAGAAAGGGGTACTATGGCTACACCTTC CASSQRKGYYGYTF
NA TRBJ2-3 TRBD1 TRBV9 TGTGCCAGCAGCTTGACGACAGGGGGGAGAGATACGCAGTATTTT CASSLTTGGRDTQYF
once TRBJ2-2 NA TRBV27 TGTGCCAGCAGTTTTTCCATCACCGGGGAGCTGTTTTTT CASSFSITGELFF
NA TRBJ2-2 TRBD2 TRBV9 TGTGCCAGCAGCGTAGCGGCGGGAGGCACCGGGGAGCTGTTTTTT CASSVAAGGTGELFF
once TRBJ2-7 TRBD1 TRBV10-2 TGCGCCAGCAGGGGGACAGCCGGTTCCACCTACGAGCAGTACTTC CASRGTAGSTYEQYF
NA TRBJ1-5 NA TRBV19 TGTGCCAGTAGTCCCCGACCCAGGGGCATATGGCCTAGCAATCAGCCCCAGCATTTT CASSPRPRGIWPSNQPQHF
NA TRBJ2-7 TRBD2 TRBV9 TGTGCCAGCAGCCCATGGACTAGCGGGATGGGCGAGCAGTACTTC CASSPWTSGMGEQYF
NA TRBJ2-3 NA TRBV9 TGTGCCAGCTCAGTCTCGGGCAGCACAGATACGCAGTATTTT CASSVSGSTDTQYF
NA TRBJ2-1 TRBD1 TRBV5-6 TGTGCCAGCAGCCTGTCAACAGGGGGTGGCAGGGATGAGCAGTTCTTC CASSLSTGGGRDEQFF
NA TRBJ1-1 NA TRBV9 TGTGCCAGCGGCGGGAACACTGAAGCTTTCTTT CASGGNTEAFF
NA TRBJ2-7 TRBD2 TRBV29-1 TGCAGCGTTGCGGGACTAGCGACTTCCTACGAGCAGTACTTC CSVAGLATSYEQYF
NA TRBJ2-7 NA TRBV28 TGTGCCAGCAGTTTTGACTTTGCCTACGAGCAGTACTTC CASSFDFAYEQYF
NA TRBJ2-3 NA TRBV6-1 TGTGCCAGCAGTGAAAGGGTGGAGGGCCTGCGTACAGATACGCAGTATTTT CASSERVEGLRTDTQYF
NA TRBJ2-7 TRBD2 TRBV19 TGTGCCAGTAGTATAGGACTAGCGGGCTACGAACAGTACTTC CASSIGLAGYEQYF
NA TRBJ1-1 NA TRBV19 TGTGCCAGTAGTATAGATTGGCGGAGGAAGGCTGAAGCTTTCTTT CASSIDWRRKAEAFF
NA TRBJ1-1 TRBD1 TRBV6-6 TGTGCCAGCAGTTACTCCGGGACAGGGGGCGAAGCTTTCTTT CASSYSGTGGEAFF
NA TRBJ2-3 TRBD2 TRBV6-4 TGTGCCAGCAGTGACTCTCTAGCGGGAAATACGCAGTATTTT CASSDSLAGNTQYF
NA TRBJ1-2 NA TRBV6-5 TGTGCCAGCAGTTACTCGAAAGAGGGAAGGAGACGCTACACCTTC CASSYSKEGRRRYTF
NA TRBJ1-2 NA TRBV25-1 TGTGCCAGCGCCACGTCGGCCAACTATGGCTACACCTTC CASATSANYGYTF
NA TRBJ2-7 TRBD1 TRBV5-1 TGCGCCAGCAGCTTGGCAGGGGGTGGGTACGAGCAGTACTTC CASSLAGGGYEQYF
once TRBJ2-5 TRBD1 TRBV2 TGTGCCAGCAGTAAACAGGGGGAGGAGACCCAGTACTTC CASSKQGEETQYF
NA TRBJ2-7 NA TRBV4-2 TGTGCCAGCAGCCACCCCTTAAGAGGGAGCCTTTACGAGCAGTACTTC CASSHPLRGSLYEQYF
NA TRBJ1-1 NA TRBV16 TGTGCCAGCAGCCAACCGGATCTGGGGACTGAAGCTTTCTTT CASSQPDLGTEAFF
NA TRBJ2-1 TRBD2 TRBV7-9 TGTGCCAGCACCGCCAGTTGGGGCGGGAGGGGACCCCATGAGCAGTTCTTC CASTASWGGRGPHEQFF
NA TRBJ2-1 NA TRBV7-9 TGTGCCAGCAGCCCGGGGAGTGATGAGCAGTTCTTC CASSPGSDEQFF
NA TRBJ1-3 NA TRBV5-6 TGTGCCAGCAGCTTGGTAAGCTCTGGAAACACCATATATTTT CASSLVSSGNTIYF
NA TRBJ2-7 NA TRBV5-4 TGTGCCAGCAGCTTGGGGACGGACGTGTGGTACTTC CASSLGTDVWYF
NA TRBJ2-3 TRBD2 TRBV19 TGTGCCAGTAGTAGGACTAGCGGGAGCACAGATACGCAGTATTTT CASSRTSGSTDTQYF
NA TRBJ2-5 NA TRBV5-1 TGCGCCAGCAGCTTAGAGACCCAGTACTTC CASSLETQYF
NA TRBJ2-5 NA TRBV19 TGTGCCAGTAGTATAGCTGCAGGGGACCAAGAGACCCAGTACTTC CASSIAAGDQETQYF
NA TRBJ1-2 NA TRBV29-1 TGCAGCGTGCCAGGGATGGACTATGGCTACACCTTC CSVPGMDYGYTF
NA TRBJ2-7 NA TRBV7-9 TGTGCCAGCCAAGACAGGAAAACCTACGAGCAGTACTTC CASQDRKTYEQYF
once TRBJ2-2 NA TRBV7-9 TGTGCCAGCAGCTTCGACGGGAACACCGGGGAGCTGTTTTTT CASSFDGNTGELFF
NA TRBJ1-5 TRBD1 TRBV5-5 TGTGCCAGCAGCTTGGGTTGGCAGGGGGCTCATAGCAATCAGCCCCAGCATTTT CASSLGWQGAHSNQPQHF
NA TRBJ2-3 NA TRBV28 TGTGCCAGCAGAGTGGCCACAGATACGCAGTATTTT CASRVATDTQYF
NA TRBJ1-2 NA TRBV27 TGTGCCAGCAGTTCAACAGGGAATTATGGCTACACCTTC CASSSTGNYGYTF
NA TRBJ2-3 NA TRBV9 TGTGCCAGCAGCGTAGTTGGCATTTCAGATACGCAGTATTTT CASSVVGISDTQYF
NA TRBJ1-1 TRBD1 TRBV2 TGTGCCAGCAGTGAAGCGTACCTTACGGGACAGGGTAAGATCGCTTTCTTT CASSEAYLTGQGKIAFF
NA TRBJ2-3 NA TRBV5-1 TGCGCCAGCAGAAACGGGCCTCAGGAGCAGTATTTT CASRNGPQEQYF
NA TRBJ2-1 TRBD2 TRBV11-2 TGTGCCAGCAGGCGGGGGGCGGGAGGCTACTTGGATGAGCAGTTCTTC CASRRGAGGYLDEQFF
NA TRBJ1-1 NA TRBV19 TGTGCCAGTAGTCTGGGGAACACTGAAGCTTTCTTT CASSLGNTEAFF
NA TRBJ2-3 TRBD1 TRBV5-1 TGCGCCAGCAGCTCAGGGACAGACACAGATACGCAGTATTTT CASSSGTDTDTQYF
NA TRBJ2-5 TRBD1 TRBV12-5 TGTGCTAGTGGTTCGGACAGGGGAGACCAAGAGACCCAGTACTTC CASGSDRGDQETQYF
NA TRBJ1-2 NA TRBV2 TGTGCCAGCAGTGAAGGGGGTTACTATGGCTACACCTTC CASSEGGYYGYTF
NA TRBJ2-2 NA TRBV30 TGTGCCTGGAGTGTACGGAACACCGGGGAGCTGTTTTTT CAWSVRNTGELFF
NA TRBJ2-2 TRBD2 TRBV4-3 TGCGCCAGCAGCCTAGGGGAGGGACGGGAGCTGTTTTTT CASSLGEGRELFF
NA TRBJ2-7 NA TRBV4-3 TGCGCCAGCAGCCAAGTCCTGGGGTTGGGTCTCTACGAGCAGTACTTC CASSQVLGLGLYEQYF
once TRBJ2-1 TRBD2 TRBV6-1 TGTGCCAGCAGTGAAGTTAGCGGGCAGAGGGGGCAGTTCTTC CASSEVSGQRGQFF
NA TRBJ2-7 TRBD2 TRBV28 TGTGCCAGCAGTTTACCAGGGACTAGCGGGAGCTACGAGCAGTACTTC CASSLPGTSGSYEQYF
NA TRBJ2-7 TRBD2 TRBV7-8 TGTGCCAGCAGCTTTCCCGGGACTAGCGGCTCCTACGAGCAGTACTTC CASSFPGTSGSYEQYF
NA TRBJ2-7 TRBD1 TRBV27 TGTGCCAGCAGTTCGGGACAGGGCTACGAGCAGTACTTC CASSSGQGYEQYF
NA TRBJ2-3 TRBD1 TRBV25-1 TGTGCCAGCAGTGAATCTCCAGGGGGCGCCTCAGATACGCAGTATTTT CASSESPGGASDTQYF
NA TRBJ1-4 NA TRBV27 TGTGCCAGCAGTTCAGGGGCCATCAATGAAAAACTGTTTTTT CASSSGAINEKLFF
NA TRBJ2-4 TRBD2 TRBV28 TGTGCCAGCAGTTTCGGACTAGCGGGAGGGATAGCCAAAAACATTCAGTACTTC CASSFGLAGGIAKNIQYF
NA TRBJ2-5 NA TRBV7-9 TGTGCCTCCAGGGGGGTAGGGGAGACCCAGTACTTC CASRGVGETQYF
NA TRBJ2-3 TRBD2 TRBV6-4 TGTGCCAGCAGTGTATCTATGGGACTAGCGGGAGCGGCGTATTTT CASSVSMGLAGAAYF
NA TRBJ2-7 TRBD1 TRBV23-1 TGCGCCAGCAGTCAATCTCGGGCGGGGACAGGGGGAACGGTTGACTACGAGCAGTACTTC CASSQSRAGTGGTVDYEQYF